The present entry profiles one T cell receptor beta chain with its context. Its antigen is not identified. The whole isolated RNA underwent reverse transcription, so sequencing captured expressed TCRB transcripts. Repertoires were generated with immunoSEQ multiplex PCR, while TCRdb's copy carries only in-frame clones and drops some. This repertoire shows around 300,000 clones, about 15% found once; its top ten account for less than 0.02%. The data are from a study of beta chain features in type 1 diabetes. Points from the study as a whole: When Type 1 diabetes patients were examined, their TCRB CDR3s proved moderately but significantly shorter in all four CD4+ subsets.

Per the germline V gene, CDR1 is MDHEN and CDR2 is SYDVKM. The V and J ends lost 2 bases and 3 bases, in that order; junction bases with no gene match: 4. CDR3 length: 14 amino acids. Material: naive CD4+ T cells from blood. This sequence joins TRBV28 and TRBJ2-7, with TRBD2 matching over 7 bases. This TCR derives from a young man with type 1 diabetes. The CDR3 protein is CASSLGGSRYEQYF. As DNA, the CDR3 is TGTGCCAGCAGTTTAGGCGGGAGTCGCTACGAGCAGTACTTC.